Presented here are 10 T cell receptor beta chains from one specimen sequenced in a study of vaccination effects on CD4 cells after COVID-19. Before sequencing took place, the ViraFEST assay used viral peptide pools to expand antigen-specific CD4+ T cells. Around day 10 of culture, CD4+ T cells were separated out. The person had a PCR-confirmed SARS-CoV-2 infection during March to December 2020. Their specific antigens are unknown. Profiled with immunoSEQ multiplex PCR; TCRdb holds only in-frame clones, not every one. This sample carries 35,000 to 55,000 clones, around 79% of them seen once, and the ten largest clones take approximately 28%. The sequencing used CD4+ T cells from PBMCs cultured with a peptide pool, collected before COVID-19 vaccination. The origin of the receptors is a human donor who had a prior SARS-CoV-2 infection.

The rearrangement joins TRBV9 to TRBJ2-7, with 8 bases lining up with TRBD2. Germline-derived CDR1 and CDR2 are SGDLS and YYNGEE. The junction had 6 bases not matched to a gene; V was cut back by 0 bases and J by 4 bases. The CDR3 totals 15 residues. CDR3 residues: CASSVAGGAVYEQYF. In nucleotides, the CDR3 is TGTGCCAGCAGCGTAGCGGGGGGGGCAGTTTACGAGCAGTACTTC.

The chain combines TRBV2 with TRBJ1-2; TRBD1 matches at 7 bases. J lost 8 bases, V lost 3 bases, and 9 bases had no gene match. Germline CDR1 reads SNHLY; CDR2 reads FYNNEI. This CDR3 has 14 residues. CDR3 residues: CASSDFPGGNGYTF. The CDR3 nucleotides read TGTGCCAGCAGTGACTTCCCAGGGGGGAACGGCTACACCTTC.

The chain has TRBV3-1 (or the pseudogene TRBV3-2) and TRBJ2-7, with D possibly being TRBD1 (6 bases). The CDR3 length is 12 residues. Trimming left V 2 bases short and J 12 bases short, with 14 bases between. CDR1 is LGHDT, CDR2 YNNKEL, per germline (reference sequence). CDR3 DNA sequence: TGTGCCAGCAGCCAATACAGGGAGCGGCCGTACTTC. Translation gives CASSQYRERPYF.

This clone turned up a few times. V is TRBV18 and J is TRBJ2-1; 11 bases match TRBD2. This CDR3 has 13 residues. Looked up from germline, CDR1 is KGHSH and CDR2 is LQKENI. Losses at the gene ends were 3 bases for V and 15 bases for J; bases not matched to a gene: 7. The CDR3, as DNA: TGTGCCAGCTCACCTAGCGGGAGGGCCGTTGTGTTCTTC. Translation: CASSPSGRAVVFF.

The CDR3 loop is CASSLVTANTEAFF. DNA for the CDR3: TGCGCCAGCAGCTTGGTTACGGCGAACACTGAAGCTTTCTTT. The V and J genes are TRBV5-1 and TRBJ1-1; D is uncertain. The V gene lost 0 bases and the J gene lost 1 base, with 7 bases spanning the gap. This CDR3 contains 14 residues. The germline CDR1 and CDR2 sequences are SGHRS and YFSETQ.

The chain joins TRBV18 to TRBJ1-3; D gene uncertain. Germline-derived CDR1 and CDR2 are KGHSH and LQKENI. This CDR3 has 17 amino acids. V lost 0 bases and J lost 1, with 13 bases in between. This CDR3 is CASSPPYLGRSGNTIYF. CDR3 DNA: TGTGCCAGCTCACCACCGTATCTTGGCCGATCTGGAAACACCATATATTTT.

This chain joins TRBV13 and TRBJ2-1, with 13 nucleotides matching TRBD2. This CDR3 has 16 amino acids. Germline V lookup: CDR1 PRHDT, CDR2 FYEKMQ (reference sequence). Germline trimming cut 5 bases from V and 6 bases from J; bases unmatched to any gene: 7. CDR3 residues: CASSDRLAGGSNEQFF. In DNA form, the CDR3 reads TGTGCCAGCAGCGATAGACTAGCGGGAGGATCCAATGAGCAGTTCTTC.

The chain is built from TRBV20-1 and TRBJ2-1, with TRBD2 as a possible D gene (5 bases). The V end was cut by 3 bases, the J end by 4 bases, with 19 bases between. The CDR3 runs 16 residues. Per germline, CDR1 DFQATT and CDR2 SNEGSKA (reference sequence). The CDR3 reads CSASGNGLVLYNEQFF. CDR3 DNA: TGCAGTGCTAGTGGAAATGGACTCGTCTTGTACAATGAGCAGTTCTTC.

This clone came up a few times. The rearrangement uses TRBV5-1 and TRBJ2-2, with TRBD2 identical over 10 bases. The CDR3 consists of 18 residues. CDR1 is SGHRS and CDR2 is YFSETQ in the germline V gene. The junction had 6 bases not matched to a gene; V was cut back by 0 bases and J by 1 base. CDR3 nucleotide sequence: TGCGCCAGCAGCTTGGGACTAGCGGGTCTCCTGAACACCGGGGAGCTGTTTTTT. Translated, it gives CASSLGLAGLLNTGELFF.

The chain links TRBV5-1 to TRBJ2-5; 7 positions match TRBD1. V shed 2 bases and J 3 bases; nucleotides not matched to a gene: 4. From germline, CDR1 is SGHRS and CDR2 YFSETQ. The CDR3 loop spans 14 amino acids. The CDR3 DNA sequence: TGCGCCAGCAGCTTATTTACAGGGGAAGAGACCCAGTACTTC. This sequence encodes CASSLFTGEETQYF. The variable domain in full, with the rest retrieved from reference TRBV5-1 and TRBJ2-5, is KAGVTQTPRYLIKTRGQQVTLSCSPISGHRSVSWYQQTPGQGLQFLFEYFSETQRNKGNFPGRFSGRQFSNSRSEMNVSTLELGDSALYLCASSLFTGEETQYFGPGTRLLVL.